These T cell receptor beta chains were read from a single sample in a study of blood T cell repertoires in COVID-19. Profiled with immunoSEQ multiplex PCR; TCRdb holds only in-frame clones, not every one. This repertoire shows 25,000 to 30,000 clones, 75% to 85% found once; its top ten account for more than 20%. Sequencing used peripheral blood. The receptors originated from a human donor in a cohort sampled during active COVID-19. CDR3s include the opening cysteine and the closing phenylalanine or tryptophan. A D gene is named only where the DNA matches it firmly. Some rows mark clone size as missing; the rest say once, few, many or name a class of expanded clone.

V: TRBV23-1
J: TRBJ2-7
size: NA
length: 15
D: TRBD1
CDR3: CASWTGTGESYEQYF
DNA: TGCGCCAGCTGGACGGGGACAGGGGAGTCCTACGAGCAGTACTTC

V: TRBV6-2/TRBV6-3
J: TRBJ1-3
size: once
length: 14
D: NA
CDR3: CASSPRTAGSTIYF
DNA: TGTGCCAGCAGTCCCCGGACGGCCGGGAGCACCATATATTTT

V: TRBV27
J: TRBJ2-7
size: NA
length: 13
D: NA
CDR3: CASSFGGGYEQYF
DNA: TGTGCCAGCAGTTTCGGGGGTGGCTACGAGCAGTACTTC

V: TRBV7-9
J: TRBJ2-3
size: NA
length: 15
D: NA
CDR3: CASSSGHGGTDTQYF
DNA: TGTGCCAGCAGCTCGGGACATGGTGGCACAGATACGCAGTATTTT

V: TRBV5-8
J: TRBJ2-3
size: few
length: 13
D: NA
CDR3: CASSHPSTDTQYF
DNA: TGTGCCAGCAGCCATCCAAGCACAGATACGCAGTATTTT

V: TRBV29-1
J: TRBJ2-1
size: NA
length: 15
D: TRBD1
CDR3: CSVEERGTVSNEQFF
DNA: TGCAGCGTTGAAGAGAGGGGGACAGTCTCTAATGAGCAGTTCTTC

V: TRBV19
J: TRBJ2-5
size: NA
length: 17
D: TRBD2
CDR3: CASSISLAGGTQETQYF
DNA: TGTGCCAGTAGTATAAGCCTAGCGGGAGGTACCCAAGAGACCCAGTACTTC

V: TRBV3-1/TRBV3-2
J: TRBJ1-6
size: NA
length: 17
D: NA
CDR3: CASSQDLTVWANSPLHF
DNA: TGTGCCAGCAGCCAAGATTTGACGGTATGGGCGAATTCACCCCTCCACTTT

V: TRBV7-7
J: TRBJ1-1
size: NA
length: 16
D: NA
CDR3: CASSPRPGLSNTEAFF
DNA: TGTGCCAGCAGCCCTAGGCCGGGGTTGTCGAACACTGAAGCTTTCTTT

V: TRBV5-4
J: TRBJ2-1
size: NA
length: 16
D: NA
CDR3: CASSPRDPEQTNKQFF
DNA: TGTGCCAGCAGCCCCCGGGATCCCGAACAGACAAACAAGCAGTTCTTC

V: TRBV12-3/TRBV12-4
J: TRBJ2-7
size: NA
length: 13
D: NA
CDR3: CASSFGQTYEQYF
DNA: TGTGCCAGCAGTTTCGGACAGACCTACGAGCAGTACTTC

V: TRBV6-5
J: TRBJ2-3
size: few
length: 14
D: NA
CDR3: CASSYSGRRDTQYF
DNA: TGTGCCAGCAGTTACTCTGGCCGGAGAGATACGCAGTATTTT

V: TRBV7-9
J: TRBJ1-2
size: NA
length: 19
D: TRBD1
CDR3: CASSYGTGLLEDPNYGYTF
DNA: TGTGCCAGCAGCTACGGGACAGGTTTACTAGAGGACCCCAACTATGGCTACACCTTC

V: TRBV27
J: TRBJ1-2
size: NA
length: 13
D: NA
CDR3: CASSSIQAHGYTF
DNA: TGTGCCAGCAGTTCCATTCAAGCTCATGGCTACACCTTC

V: TRBV4-2
J: TRBJ2-7
size: NA
length: 17
D: NA
CDR3: CASSQESWVGGNYEQYF
DNA: TGTGCCAGCAGCCAAGAATCCTGGGTCGGAGGGAACTACGAGCAGTACTTC

V: TRBV13
J: TRBJ2-2
size: NA
length: 15
D: NA
CDR3: CASSVSGTLVGELFF
DNA: TGTGCCAGCAGCGTATCCGGGACTCTGGTTGGGGAGCTGTTTTTT

V: TRBV11-2
J: TRBJ1-1
size: NA
length: 12
D: TRBD1
CDR3: CASSGQGFEAFF
DNA: TGTGCCAGCAGCGGACAGGGGTTTGAAGCTTTCTTT

V: TRBV14
J: TRBJ1-2
size: NA
length: 14
D: NA
CDR3: CASSHTRTGLGYTF
DNA: TGTGCCAGCAGCCATACCAGAACAGGGTTGGGCTACACCTTC

V: TRBV3-1/TRBV3-2
J: TRBJ2-5
size: NA
length: 15
D: TRBD2
CDR3: CASSLSGGAIETQYF
DNA: TGTGCCAGCAGCTTAAGCGGGGGGGCCATAGAGACCCAGTACTTC

V: TRBV14
J: TRBJ1-1
size: few
length: 14
D: NA
CDR3: CASSPFLGAVEAFF
DNA: TGTGCCAGCAGCCCGTTCTTAGGGGCGGTTGAAGCTTTCTTT

V: TRBV3-1/TRBV3-2
J: TRBJ1-1
size: NA
length: 14
D: NA
CDR3: CASSRGEGTVEAFF
DNA: TGTGCCAGCAGCCGGGGGGAGGGGACGGTTGAAGCTTTCTTT

V: TRBV4-1
J: TRBJ1-1
size: NA
length: 17
D: TRBD1
CDR3: CASSFTTHGTGRSEAFF
DNA: TGCGCCAGCAGCTTCACCACACACGGGACAGGGAGATCTGAAGCTTTCTTT

V: TRBV30
J: TRBJ1-1
size: few
length: 13
D: NA
CDR3: CAWSGGWGTEAFF
DNA: TGTGCCTGGAGTGGGGGCTGGGGCACTGAAGCTTTCTTT

V: TRBV18
J: TRBJ2-6
size: once
length: 15
D: TRBD2
CDR3: CASSRAGDGANVLTF
DNA: TGTGCCAGCTCACGGGCGGGGGACGGGGCCAACGTCCTGACTTTC

V: TRBV7-9
J: TRBJ2-7
size: NA
length: 15
D: TRBD1
CDR3: CASSFGQGEAYEQYF
DNA: TGTGCCAGCAGCTTCGGACAGGGGGAGGCCTACGAGCAGTACTTC

V: TRBV14
J: TRBJ2-5
size: NA
length: 13
D: NA
CDR3: CASSRQGEETQYF
DNA: TGTGCCAGCAGTCGACAAGGGGAAGAGACCCAGTACTTC

V: TRBV5-4
J: TRBJ2-2
size: NA
length: 16
D: TRBD2
CDR3: CASSFDGGANTGELFF
DNA: TGTGCCAGCAGCTTTGACGGGGGGGCGAACACCGGGGAGCTGTTTTTT

V: TRBV11-2
J: TRBJ2-7
size: once
length: 15
D: NA
CDR3: CASSLDFLERYEQYF
DNA: TGTGCCAGCAGCTTAGATTTCCTAGAGCGCTACGAGCAGTACTTC

V: TRBV10-2
J: TRBJ1-1
size: NA
length: 13
D: TRBD1
CDR3: CASSESGTGSAPF
DNA: TGCGCCAGCAGTGAGTCGGGGACAGGAAGTGCCCCTTTT

V: TRBV15
J: TRBJ1-1
size: NA
length: 14
D: NA
CDR3: CATSRWGLNTEAFF
DNA: TGTGCCACCAGCAGGTGGGGCCTGAACACTGAAGCTTTCTTT

V: TRBV4-2
J: TRBJ1-6
size: NA
length: 16
D: TRBD1
CDR3: CASSQDGTGGGSPLHF
DNA: TGTGCCAGCAGCCAAGATGGTACAGGGGGCGGTTCACCCCTCCACTTT

V: TRBV28
J: TRBJ1-1
size: NA
length: 12
D: NA
CDR3: CASSQGYTEAFF
DNA: TGTGCCAGCAGTCAGGGGTACACTGAAGCTTTCTTT